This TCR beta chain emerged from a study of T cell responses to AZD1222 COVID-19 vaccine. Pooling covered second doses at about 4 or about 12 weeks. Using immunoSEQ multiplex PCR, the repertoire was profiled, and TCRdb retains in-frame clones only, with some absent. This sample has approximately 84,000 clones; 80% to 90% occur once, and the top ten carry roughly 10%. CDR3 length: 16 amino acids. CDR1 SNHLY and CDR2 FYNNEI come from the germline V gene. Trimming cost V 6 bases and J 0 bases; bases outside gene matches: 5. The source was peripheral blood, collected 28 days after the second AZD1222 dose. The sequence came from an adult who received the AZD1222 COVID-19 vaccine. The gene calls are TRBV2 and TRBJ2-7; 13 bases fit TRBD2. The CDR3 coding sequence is TGTGCCAGCAGAGGACTAGCGGGGGAAAGCTCCTACGAGCAGTACTTC. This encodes CASRGLAGESSYEQYF.